This T cell receptor (beta chain) derives from a study of cytomegalovirus exposure and HLA in healthy donors. CDR1 and CDR2 from the germline V gene are MNHEY and SMNVEV (reference sequence). V was pared by 5 bases and J by 8 bases, with 8 bases of the junction left unmatched. CDR3 size: 14 residues. The PCR had 60 Vbeta and 13 Jbeta primers. The table came from immunoSEQ multiplex PCR; TCRdb's copy has only in-frame clones and leaves some out. The table counts about 64,000 clones; 3.6% lies in the top ten. The sample taken for sequencing was PBMCs. The clonotype originates from a young woman in good health and CMV-seronegative. J is TRBJ1-2 and V is TRBV27; TRBD1 matches at 10 bases. Here the CDR3 DNA reads TGTGCCAGCAGTACCGGGACAGGGGTTGAAGGCTACACCTTC. Translation: CASSTGTGVEGYTF.